Below are 22 T cell receptor beta chains sequenced from a single sample in a study of human T cells and chemical hapten exposure. TCRdb analysed the RACE reads with MiXCR anew, one entry per CDR3 protein. This table has a few hundred thousand distinct CDR3 sequences, roughly 6.3% appearing once. Time point reported: patch test 2, 6 weeks after DPC sensitization. The treatment was: therapeutic diphenylcyclopropenone sensitization with weekly scalp DPC. The sample here was whole blood, taken in connection with sensitization to the hapten diphenylcyclopropenone (DPC). These receptors all stem from a woman between 18 and 30 years old with alopecia areata. Some clones in this sample may be carry-over from other donors' samples.

This clonotype appeared a few times. This CDR3 reads CATRTPGLPLETQYF. CDR3 sequence (DNA): TGTGCCACCAGAACACCGGGACTACCTCTGGAGACCCAGTACTTC. The rearrangement links TRBV15 to TRBJ2-5; the match to TRBD2 covers 7 bases. With V trimmed by 6 bases and J by 5 bases, 12 bases remained unmatched. This CDR3 has 15 residues. Per the germline V gene, CDR1 is LNHNV and CDR2 is YYDKDF (reference sequence).

In this sample, this clonotype turned up many times. CDR3 sequence: CASSFGQGVTEAFF. The CDR3 DNA is TGTGCCAGCAGCTTCGGACAGGGGGTGACTGAAGCTTTCTTT. The chain combines TRBV11-2 with TRBJ1-1, with TRBD1 matching over 10 bases. CDR3 length: 14 amino acids. Trimming at V came to 3 bases and at J to 5 bases, leaving 3 bases not matched to a gene. Per the germline V gene, CDR1 is SGHAT and CDR2 is FQNNGV.

This clonotype has a handful of counts. V and J are TRBV29-1 and TRBJ2-7; D tentatively fits TRBD1 or TRBD2 (6 bases each). CDR3 length: 15 amino acids. Trimming shortened V by 6 bases and J by 0 bases, and 18 bases separated the two germline ends. The V gene's germline CDR1 is SQVTM and CDR2 ANQGSEA. The CDR3 here is CSVMIRGTNSYEQYF. The CDR3 DNA reads TGCAGCGTCATGATACGCGGGACAAACTCCTACGAGCAGTACTTC.

This rearrangement joins TRBV28 to TRBJ2-6; D not certain. Trimming pared 3 bases from V and 5 bases from J, leaving 17 bases between. The CDR3 spans 17 residues. Germline loops: CDR1 MDHEN, CDR2 SYDVKM. DNA for the CDR3: TGTGCCAGCAGTTTGTCCGTAGCCTCGTTCAGGGCCAACGTCCTGACTTTC. Translation gives CASSLSVASFRANVLTF.

The chain joins TRBV29-1 to TRBJ2-7; TRBD1 matches 9 bases. The junction had 8 bases not matched to a gene; V was cut back by 7 bases and J by 1 base. This CDR3 is built from 14 residues. The germline CDR1 and CDR2 sequences are SQVTM and ANQGSEA. This chain's CDR3 is CSASPGQGSYEQYF. The CDR3 nucleotides read TGCAGCGCATCCCCGGGACAGGGATCCTACGAGCAGTACTTC.

The table lists this clonotype with a few counts. The CDR3 reads CASSRQGISYGYTF. DNA for the CDR3: TGTGCCAGCAGCCGACAGGGGATCAGCTATGGCTACACCTTC. The V gene is TRBV3-1, the J gene TRBJ1-2, with 8 bases fitting TRBD1. Germline V gene sequence: CDR1 LGHDT, CDR2 YNNKEL (reference sequence). V was pared by 4 bases and J by 4 bases, with 5 bases of the junction left unmatched. The CDR3 is made up of 14 amino acids.

This clonotype was observed a handful of times. CDR3 amino acids: CATRGGGRSYEQYF. The CDR3 coding sequence is TGTGCCACTCGGGGGGGCGGAAGGTCCTACGAGCAGTACTTC. V gene TRBV28 combines with J gene TRBJ2-7, with 8 positions matching TRBD2. With 10 bases clipped from V and 1 base from J, the junction kept 9 bases outside the gene matches. Germline CDR1 reads MDHEN; CDR2 reads SYDVKM. The CDR3 is 14 residues long.

This clonotype was detected ten times or more. The genes are TRBV2 and TRBJ1-6; 8 bases agree with TRBD1. J gave up 6 bases and V 7 bases, and 5 bases lay outside the gene matches. The CDR3 consists of 14 residues. The germline gives CDR1 SNHLY, CDR2 FYNNEI. CDR3 coding DNA: TGTGCCAGCATCTACAGGGGGATTAATTCACCCCTCCACTTT. Translated, it gives CASIYRGINSPLHF.

This clonotype was observed a few times. The chain uses TRBV7-6 and TRBJ1-1; D gene uncertain. Trimming removed 2 bases from V and 3 bases from J, with 13 bases in between. Per the germline V gene, CDR1 is SGHVS and CDR2 is FNYEAQ. The CDR3 totals 15 residues. The CDR3 nucleotides are TGTGCCAGCAGCTTAAATACGGGAAGGGACACTGAAGCTTTCTTT. Translating it yields CASSLNTGRDTEAFF.

The chain joins TRBV4-1 to TRBJ2-1; weak D call: TRBD2 (6 bases). The CDR3 has 15 amino acids. Germline-derived CDR1 and CDR2 are MGHRA and YSYEKL. The ends were cut back, 0 bases at V and 9 bases at J, with 15 bases in the middle. CDR3 sequence reads: CASSQEPRGGSEQFF. CDR3 sequence (DNA): TGCGCCAGCAGCCAAGAGCCCCGTGGGGGGTCTGAGCAGTTCTTC.

On this clonotype: A much larger clone sits a single nucleotide away, making a read error possible. The V call is TRBV6-5, the J call TRBJ1-4, with D perhaps TRBD1 (6 bases). The CDR3 is 12 residues long. Germline CDR1 MNHEY, CDR2 SVGAGI. The CDR3 is CASRQGSEKQFF. CDR3 in DNA: TGTGCCAGCAGGCAGGGGAGTGAAAAACAGTTTTTT.

The chain employs TRBV7-2 and TRBJ2-3; TRBD1 aligns across 7 bases. Per the germline V gene, CDR1 is SGHTA and CDR2 is FQGNSA. The V gene end was trimmed by 5 bases and the J gene end by 6 bases; junction bases not matched to a gene: 20. CDR3 length equals 18 residues. CDR3 DNA sequence: TGTGCCAGCAGCCTGAGGGGGCAGGGGGTTTCTGCCCGGGATACGCAGTATTTT. Protein sequence: CASSLRGQGVSARDTQYF.

This clonotype was found many times. The rearrangement uses TRBV29-1 and TRBJ1-4, with D tentatively TRBD1 (6 bases). The CDR3 is 13 amino acids. Per germline, CDR1 SQVTM and CDR2 ANQGSEA. Trimming removed 3 bases from V and 5 bases from J, with 10 bases in between. The CDR3 loop reads CSVEGGWNEKLFF. The CDR3 bases are TGCAGCGTTGAGGGGGGCTGGAATGAAAAACTGTTTTTT.

This clonotype was counted ten times or more. This chain links TRBV25-1 with TRBJ1-1; D call uncertain. The CDR3 is 14 amino acids. The germline V and J ends were trimmed by 2 bases and 3 bases, with 10 bases remaining between them. Germline V gene data show CDR1 as MGHDK and CDR2 as SYGVNS. The CDR3 nucleotides are TGTGCCAGCAGTGAAAGGTCCGTTGACACTGAAGCTTTCTTT. This encodes CASSERSVDTEAFF.

The rearrangement uses TRBV2 and TRBJ2-1, with 9 bases matching TRBD2. The CDR3 has 16 amino acids. Looked up from germline, CDR1 is SNHLY and CDR2 is FYNNEI. V lost 5 bases to trimming and J lost 0 bases; unmatched junction nucleotides: 5. In DNA form, the CDR3 reads TGTGCCAGCAGTCGCGGACTAGCGAGCTCCTACAATGAGCAGTTCTTC. It is translated as CASSRGLASSYNEQFF.

The sample holds a few counts of this clonotype. The chain employs TRBV5-6 and TRBJ1-3; TRBD1 matches at 8 bases. Germline V CDR1 and CDR2: SGHDT, YYEEEE. The junction had 6 bases not matched to a gene; V was cut back by 5 bases and J by 5 bases. CDR3 length equals 14 residues. The CDR3 spells CASSRTGIRNTIYF. The DNA of the CDR3 is TGTGCCAGCAGTCGGACAGGGATACGAAACACCATATATTTT.

This clonotype was counted between two and nine times. The chain combines TRBV5-1 with TRBJ1-4, with a possible D match to TRBD1 (5 bases). The CDR3 is 16 residues long. Germline V gene sequence: CDR1 SGHRS, CDR2 YFSETQ. V lost 3 bases, J lost 0 bases, and 12 bases lay in between. This CDR3 is CASSSGDGATNEKLFF. Here the CDR3 DNA reads TGCGCCAGCAGCTCGGGGGACGGCGCAACTAATGAAAAACTGTTTTTT.

CDR3 nucleotide sequence: TGTGCCAGCAGTTACTCGTCAAGCCCCACTGAAGCTTTCTTT. Translation: CASSYSSSPTEAFF. The chain is built from TRBV6-5 and TRBJ1-1; no reliable D call. Trimming took off 0 bases at V and 4 bases at J, with 9 bases between the two ends. This CDR3 region has 14 residues. The germline V gene encodes CDR1 MNHEY and CDR2 SVGAGI.

This clonotype appeared a few times. The chain recombines TRBV3-1 with TRBJ2-1; D unresolved. CDR1 is LGHDT, CDR2 YNNKEL, per germline (reference sequence). With 1 base removed from V and 13 bases from J, the gap between germline ends came to 8 bases. CDR3 size: 11 residues. CDR3 protein: CASSQVSAQFF. The DNA of the CDR3 is TGTGCCAGCAGCCAAGTCTCGGCTCAGTTCTTC.

This clonotype came up a few times. The chain links TRBV12-3 or TRBV12-4 to TRBJ1-3, with unresolved D. V lost 6 bases and J 0 bases, leaving 12 bases between the germline ends. This CDR3 contains 15 residues. CDR3 bases: TGTGCCAGCAGGAACACAGAGTCCTCTGGAAACACCATATATTTT. This sequence encodes CASRNTESSGNTIYF.

This clonotype was detected a few times. This rearrangement joins TRBV28 to TRBJ1-2, with 8 positions matching TRBD1. The CDR3 loop spans 15 amino acids. J gave up 5 bases and V 4 bases, and 9 bases lay outside the gene matches. CDR1 and CDR2 (germline): MDHEN, SYDVKM. In DNA form, the CDR3 reads TGTGCCAGCAGTTCATCCGGGACAGGTATATATGGCTACACCTTC. Translated, it gives CASSSSGTGIYGYTF.

The sample holds a few counts of this clonotype. V gene TRBV29-1 combines with J gene TRBJ2-3, with D possibly TRBD2 on 5 matching bases. The V and J ends lost 0 bases and 6 bases respectively, with 16 bases between them. CDR3 length equals 15 residues. Germline CDR1 is SQVTM and CDR2 is ANQGSEA. CDR3: CSVEDGPQRGDTQYF. The DNA of the CDR3 is TGCAGCGTTGAAGATGGACCCCAGAGAGGGGATACGCAGTATTTT.